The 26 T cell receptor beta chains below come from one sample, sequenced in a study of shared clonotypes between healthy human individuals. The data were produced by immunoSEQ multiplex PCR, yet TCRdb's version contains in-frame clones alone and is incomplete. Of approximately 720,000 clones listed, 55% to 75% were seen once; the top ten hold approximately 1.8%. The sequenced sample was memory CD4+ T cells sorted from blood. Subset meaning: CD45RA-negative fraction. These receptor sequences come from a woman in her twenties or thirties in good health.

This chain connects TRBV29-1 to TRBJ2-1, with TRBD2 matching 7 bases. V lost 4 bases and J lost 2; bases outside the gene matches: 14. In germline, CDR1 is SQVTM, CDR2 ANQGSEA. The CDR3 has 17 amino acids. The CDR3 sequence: CSVASLGGREAYNEQFF. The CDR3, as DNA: TGCAGCGTTGCAAGTTTAGGCGGGAGAGAAGCCTACAATGAGCAGTTCTTC.

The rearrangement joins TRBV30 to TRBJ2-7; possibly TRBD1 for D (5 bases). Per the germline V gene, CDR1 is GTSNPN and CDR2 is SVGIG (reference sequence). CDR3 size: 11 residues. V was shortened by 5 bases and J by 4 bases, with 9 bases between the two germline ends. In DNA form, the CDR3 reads TGTGCCTGGGACCCAGGGTACGAGCAGTACTTC. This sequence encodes CAWDPGYEQYF.

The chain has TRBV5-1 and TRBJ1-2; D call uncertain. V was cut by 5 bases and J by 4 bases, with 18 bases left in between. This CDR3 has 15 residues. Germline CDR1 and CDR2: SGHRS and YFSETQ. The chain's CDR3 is CASRLDPALGYGYTF. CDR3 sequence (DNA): TGCGCCAGCAGACTCGACCCGGCGCTTGGCTATGGCTACACCTTC.

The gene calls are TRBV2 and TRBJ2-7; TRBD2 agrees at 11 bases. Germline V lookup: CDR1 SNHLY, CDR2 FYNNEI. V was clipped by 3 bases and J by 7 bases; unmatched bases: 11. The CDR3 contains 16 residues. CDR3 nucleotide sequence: TGTGCCAGCAGTGATGGAATAGCGGGAGGGCGAGGTGAGCAGTACTTC. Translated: CASSDGIAGGRGEQYF.

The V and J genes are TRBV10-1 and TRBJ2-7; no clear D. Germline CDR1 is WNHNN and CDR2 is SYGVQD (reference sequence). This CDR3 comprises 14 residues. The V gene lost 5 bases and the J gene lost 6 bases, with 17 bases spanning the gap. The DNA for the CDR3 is TGCGCCAGCAGTTCGGGCAGTGGGGTAAGCGAGCAGTACTTC. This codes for CASSSGSGVSEQYF.

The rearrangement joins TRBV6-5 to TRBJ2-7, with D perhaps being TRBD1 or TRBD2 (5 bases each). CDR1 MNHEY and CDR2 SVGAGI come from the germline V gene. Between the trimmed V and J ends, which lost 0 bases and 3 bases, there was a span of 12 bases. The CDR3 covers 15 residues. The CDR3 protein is CASSYSGPSDYEQYF. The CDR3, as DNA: TGTGCCAGCAGTTACTCGGGACCGAGCGACTACGAGCAGTACTTC.

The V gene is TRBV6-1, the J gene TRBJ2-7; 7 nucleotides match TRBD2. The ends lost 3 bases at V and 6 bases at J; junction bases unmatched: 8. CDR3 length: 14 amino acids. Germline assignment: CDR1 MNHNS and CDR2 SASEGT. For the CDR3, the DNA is TGTGCCAGCAGTGATGGCAACGGGAGGACCGAGCAGTACTTC. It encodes CASSDGNGRTEQYF.

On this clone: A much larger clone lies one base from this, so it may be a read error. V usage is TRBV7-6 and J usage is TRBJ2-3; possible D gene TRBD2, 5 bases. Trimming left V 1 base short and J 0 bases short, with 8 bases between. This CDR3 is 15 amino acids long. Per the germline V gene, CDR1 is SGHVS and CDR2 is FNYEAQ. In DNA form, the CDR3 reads TGTGCCAGCAGCTTAGTAGGCGGGAGCACAGATACGCAGTATTTT. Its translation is CASSLVGGSTDTQYF.

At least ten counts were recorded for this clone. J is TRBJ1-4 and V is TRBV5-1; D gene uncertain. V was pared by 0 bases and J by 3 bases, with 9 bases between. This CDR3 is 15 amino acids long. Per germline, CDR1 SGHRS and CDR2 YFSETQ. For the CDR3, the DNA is TGCGCCAGCAGCTTGGGAATCGAATCTAATGAAAAACTGTTTTTT. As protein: CASSLGIESNEKLFF.

In DNA form, the CDR3 reads TGTGCCACTAGCCTAGCGGGTGAGGAGACCCAGTACTTC. It specifies CATSLAGEETQYF. The V gene is TRBV10-3, the J gene TRBJ2-5; TRBD2 agrees at 8 bases. Germline V gene lookup returns CDR1 ENHRY and CDR2 SYGVKD. Losses at the gene ends were 10 bases for V and 5 bases for J; bases not matched to a gene: 9. The CDR3 extends over 13 amino acids.

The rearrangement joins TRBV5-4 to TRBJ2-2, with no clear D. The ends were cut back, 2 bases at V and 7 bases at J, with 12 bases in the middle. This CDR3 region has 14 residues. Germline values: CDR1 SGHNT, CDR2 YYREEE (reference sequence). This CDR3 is CASSLSPPGGELFF. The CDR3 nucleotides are TGTGCCAGCAGCTTAAGCCCCCCAGGCGGGGAGCTGTTTTTT. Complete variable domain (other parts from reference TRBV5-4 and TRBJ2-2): ETGVTQSPTHLIKTRGQQVTLRCSSQSGHNTVSWYQQALGQGPQFIFQYYREEENGRGNFPPRFSGLQFPNYSSELNVNALELDDSALYLCASSLSPPGGELFFGEGSRLTVL.

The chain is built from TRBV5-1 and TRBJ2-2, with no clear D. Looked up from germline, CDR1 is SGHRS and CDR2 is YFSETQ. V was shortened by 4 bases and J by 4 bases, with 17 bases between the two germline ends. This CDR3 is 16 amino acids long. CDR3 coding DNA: TGCGCCAGCAGCCCCGGCTTCGCTGGGGTCACCGGGGAGCTGTTTTTT. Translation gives CASSPGFAGVTGELFF.

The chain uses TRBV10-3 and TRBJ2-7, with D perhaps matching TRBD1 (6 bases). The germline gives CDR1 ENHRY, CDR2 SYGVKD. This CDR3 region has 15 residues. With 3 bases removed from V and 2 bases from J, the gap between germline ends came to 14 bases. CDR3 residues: CAISDNNRETYEQYF. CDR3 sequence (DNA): TGTGCCATCAGTGATAACAACAGGGAGACCTACGAGCAGTACTTC.

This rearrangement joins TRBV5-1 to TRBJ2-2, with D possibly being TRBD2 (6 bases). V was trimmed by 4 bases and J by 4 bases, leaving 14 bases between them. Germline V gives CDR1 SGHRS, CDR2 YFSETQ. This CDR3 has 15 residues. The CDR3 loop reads CASSRGTPGTGELFF. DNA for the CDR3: TGCGCCAGCAGCCGCGGGACTCCCGGCACCGGGGAGCTGTTTTTT.

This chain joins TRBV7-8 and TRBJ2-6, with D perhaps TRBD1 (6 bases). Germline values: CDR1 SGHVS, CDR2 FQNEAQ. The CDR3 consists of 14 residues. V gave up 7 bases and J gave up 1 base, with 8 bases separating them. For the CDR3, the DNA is TGTGCCAGCACCAGGGGTTCTGGGGCCAACGTCCTGACTTTC. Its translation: CASTRGSGANVLTF.

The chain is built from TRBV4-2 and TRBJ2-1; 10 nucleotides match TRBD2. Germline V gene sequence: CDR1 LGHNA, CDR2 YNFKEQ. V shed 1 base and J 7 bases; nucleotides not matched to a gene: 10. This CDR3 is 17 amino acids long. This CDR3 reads CASSQGLSGRAGNEQFF. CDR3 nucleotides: TGTGCCAGCAGCCAAGGTTTAAGCGGGAGGGCCGGGAATGAGCAGTTCTTC.

The CDR3 nucleotides read TGTGCCAGCAGCTTAAGTACAGTCCAAGAGACCCAGTACTTC. It codes for CASSLSTVQETQYF. The chain links TRBV5-6 to TRBJ2-5; unclear D gene. The germline gives CDR1 SGHDT, CDR2 YYEEEE. This CDR3 has 14 residues. V lost 2 bases, J lost 1 base, and 9 bases lay in between.

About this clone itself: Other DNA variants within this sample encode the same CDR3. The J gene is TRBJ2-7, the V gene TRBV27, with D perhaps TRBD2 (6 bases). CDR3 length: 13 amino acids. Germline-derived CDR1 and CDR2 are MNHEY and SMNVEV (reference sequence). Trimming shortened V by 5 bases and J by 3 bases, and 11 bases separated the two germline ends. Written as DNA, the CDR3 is TGTGCCAGCAGTCCGGGACTCAACTACGAGCAGTACTTC. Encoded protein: CASSPGLNYEQYF.

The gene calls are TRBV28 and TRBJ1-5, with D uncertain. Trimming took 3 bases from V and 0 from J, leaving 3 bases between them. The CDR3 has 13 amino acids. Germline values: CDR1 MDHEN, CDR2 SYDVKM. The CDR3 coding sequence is TGTGCCAGCAGTTTTGGTAGCAATCAGCCCCAGCATTTT. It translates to CASSFGSNQPQHF.

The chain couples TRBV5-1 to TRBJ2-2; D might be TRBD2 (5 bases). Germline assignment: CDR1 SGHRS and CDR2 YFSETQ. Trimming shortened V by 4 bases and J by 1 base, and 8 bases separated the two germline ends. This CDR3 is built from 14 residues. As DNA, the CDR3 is TGCGCCAGCAGCGATCGGGAGAACACCGGGGAGCTGTTTTTT. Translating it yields CASSDRENTGELFF.

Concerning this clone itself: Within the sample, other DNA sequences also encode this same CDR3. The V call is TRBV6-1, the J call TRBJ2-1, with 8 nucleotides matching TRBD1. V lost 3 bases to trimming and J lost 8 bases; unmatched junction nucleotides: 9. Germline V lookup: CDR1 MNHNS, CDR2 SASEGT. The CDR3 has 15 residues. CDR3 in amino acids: CASSDPDRVIDEQFF. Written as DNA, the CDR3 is TGTGCCAGCAGTGATCCGGACAGGGTGATCGATGAGCAGTTCTTC.

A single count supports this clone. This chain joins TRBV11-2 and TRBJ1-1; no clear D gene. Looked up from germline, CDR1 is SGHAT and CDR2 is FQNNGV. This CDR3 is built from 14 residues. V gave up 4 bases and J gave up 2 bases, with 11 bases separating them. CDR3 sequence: CASSYDGSNTEAFF. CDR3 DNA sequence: TGTGCCAGCAGCTATGACGGAAGCAACACTGAAGCTTTCTTT.

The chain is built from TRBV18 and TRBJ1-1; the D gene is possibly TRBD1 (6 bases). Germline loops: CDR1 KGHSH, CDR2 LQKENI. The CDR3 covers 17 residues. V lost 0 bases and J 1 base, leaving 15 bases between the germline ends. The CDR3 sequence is CASSPPTSRGPNTEAFF. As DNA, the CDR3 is TGTGCCAGCTCACCACCGACCTCCAGGGGCCCGAACACTGAAGCTTTCTTT.

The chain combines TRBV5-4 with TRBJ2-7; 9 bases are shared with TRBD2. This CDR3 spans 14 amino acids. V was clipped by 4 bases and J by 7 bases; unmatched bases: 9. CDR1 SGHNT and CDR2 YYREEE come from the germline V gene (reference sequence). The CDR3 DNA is TGTGCCAGCAGCCCCGCGGGGGGGGCAAGAGAGCAGTACTTC. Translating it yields CASSPAGGAREQYF. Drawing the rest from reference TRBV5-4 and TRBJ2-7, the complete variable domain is ETGVTQSPTHLIKTRGQQVTLRCSSQSGHNTVSWYQQALGQGPQFIFQYYREEENGRGNFPPRFSGLQFPNYSSELNVNALELDDSALYLCASSPAGGAREQYFGPGTRLTVT.

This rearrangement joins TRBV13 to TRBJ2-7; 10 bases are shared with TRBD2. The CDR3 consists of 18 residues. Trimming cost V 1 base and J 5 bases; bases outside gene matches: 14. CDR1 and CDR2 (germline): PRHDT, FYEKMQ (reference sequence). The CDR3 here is CASSLVAASGSVPDEQYF. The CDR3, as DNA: TGTGCCAGCAGCTTAGTGGCGGCTAGCGGGAGTGTTCCGGACGAGCAGTACTTC. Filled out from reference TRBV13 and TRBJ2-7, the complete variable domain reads AAGVIQSPRHLIKEKRETATLKCYPIPRHDTVYWYQQGPGQDPQFLISFYEKMQSDKGSIPDRFSAQQFSDYHSELNMSSLELGDSALYFCASSLVAASGSVPDEQYFGPGTRLTVT.

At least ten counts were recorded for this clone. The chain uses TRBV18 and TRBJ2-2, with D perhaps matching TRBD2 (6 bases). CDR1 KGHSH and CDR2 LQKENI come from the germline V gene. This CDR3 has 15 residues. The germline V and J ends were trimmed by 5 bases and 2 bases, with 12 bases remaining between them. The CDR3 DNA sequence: TGTGCCAGCTCAACGGGAGAGATAAACACCGGGGAGCTGTTTTTT. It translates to CASSTGEINTGELFF. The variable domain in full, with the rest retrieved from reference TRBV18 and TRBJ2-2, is NAGVMQNPRHLVRRRGQEARLRCSPMKGHSHVYWYRQLPEEGLKFMVYLQKENIIDESGMPKERFSAEFPKEGPSILRIQQVVRGDSAAYFCASSTGEINTGELFFGEGSRLTVL.